Described below is a single TCR beta chain sequence and its context. Its target is unknown. Combining a sample-barcoded 5' primer with a J-beta primer mix, a second PCR ran for roughly 7 to 11 cycles. MiXCR, applied by TCRdb to the 5' RACE reads, yields one record per CDR3 protein. The table lists over 1,500,000 distinct CDR3 sequences, approximately 40% of them singletons. Russia was home to the donors, healthy Caucasian individuals aged roughly 6 to 100. Extraction of total RNA produced a minimum of 5.5 micrograms from each sample. CDR1 SGHTA and CDR2 FQGNSA come from the germline V gene. The V and J ends lost 5 bases and 4 bases, in that order; junction bases with no gene match: 10. The CDR3 contains 16 residues. These data originate in a study of blood T cells in healthy people across ages. Findings and limits, study-wide: Aged donors had fewer naive CD4+ cells and lower diversity than long-lived donors. Possibly confounding the expanded clonotype changes was the fact that donor CMV status was unknown.

The chain couples TRBV7-2 to TRBJ2-3; 9 nucleotides line up with TRBD2. Source material: blood. This TCR was recovered from a human donor in good health. This chain's CDR3 is CASSEGGGGAPDTQYF. CDR3 in DNA: TGTGCCAGCAGCGAAGGTGGCGGGGGGGCCCCAGATACGCAGTATTTT.